Below, 16 T cell receptor beta chains from the same sample are listed, as sequenced in a study of metastatic and nonmetastatic thyroid tumors. Thyroid surgery took place with no prior treatment in any patient. TCRdb re-called the PCR reads via MiXCR. The repertoire holds under 35,000 clones, with around 25% as singletons. Material for sequencing was blood. These receptors originate from a female donor with papillary thyroid cancer or a benign thyroid nodule (not recorded which). Some clones in this sample may be carry-over from other donors' samples.

Only a few counts were recorded for this clone. This chain links TRBV19 with TRBJ1-5, with 9 bases fitting TRBD1. The V and J ends lost 5 bases and 6 bases, in that order; junction bases with no gene match: 5. Germline V gives CDR1 LNHDA, CDR2 SQIVND (reference sequence). CDR3 size: 14 residues. The CDR3 is CASSQGQGGQPQHF. The CDR3 region has the DNA TGTGCCAGTAGTCAGGGACAGGGTGGTCAGCCCCAGCATTTT.

Comments on this clone: This may be a read error, as it is one base from a much larger clone. The V call is TRBV4-1, the J call TRBJ2-4, with D unclear. Per germline, CDR1 MGHRA and CDR2 YSYEKL. There are 13 residues in the CDR3. With 0 bases removed from V and 7 bases from J, the gap between germline ends came to 7 bases. CDR3 sequence reads: CASSQEETNIQYF. CDR3 nucleotide sequence: TGCGCCAGCAGCCAAGAGGAGACCAACATTCAGTACTTC.

This clone was seen ten or more times. The J gene is TRBJ2-3, the V gene TRBV4-3; 11 bases match TRBD2. Germline V gene sequence: CDR1 LGHNA, CDR2 YSLEER. This CDR3 is built from 15 residues. J lost 3 bases, V lost 4 bases, and 3 bases had no gene match. The CDR3 nucleotides are TGCGCCAGCAGCCCCGGACTAGCGGGTACAGATACGCAGTATTTT. It yields the protein CASSPGLAGTDTQYF.

To note about this clone: Being one base from a much bigger clone, this may be a read error. V is TRBV29-1 and J is TRBJ1-5; no definite D call. The germline gives CDR1 SQVTM, CDR2 ANQGSEA. Trimming shortened V by 3 bases and J by 0 bases, and 6 bases separated the two germline ends. The CDR3 is 13 amino acids. The CDR3 DNA reads TGCAGCGTTGACCGGGATAGCAATCAGCCCCAGCATTTT. Residues: CSVDRDSNQPQHF. The full variable domain, rest sourced from reference TRBV29-1 and TRBJ1-5, is SAVISQKPSRDICQRGTSLTIQCQVDSQVTMMFWYRQQPGQSLTLIATANQGSEATYESGFVIDKFPISRPNLTFSTLTVSNMSPEDSSIYLCSVDRDSNQPQHFGDGTRLSIL.

Many counts were recorded for this clone. The rearrangement joins TRBV27 to TRBJ1-1, with D hard to call. Between the trimmed V and J ends, which lost 4 bases and 1 base, there was a span of 10 bases. This CDR3 is built from 14 residues. Germline-derived CDR1 and CDR2 are MNHEY and SMNVEV (reference sequence). CDR3 sequence (DNA): TGTGCCAGCAGTTCCAAGCTTGGGAACACTGAAGCTTTCTTT. Residues: CASSSKLGNTEAFF.

This chain connects TRBV6-1 to TRBJ1-2; 11 bases line up with TRBD1. This CDR3 contains 15 residues. The trim removed 4 bases at V and 7 bases at J, leaving 8 bases unmatched. Germline V gives CDR1 MNHNS, CDR2 SASEGT. The CDR3 spells CASSAGTGGGGGYTF. CDR3 DNA: TGTGCCAGCAGTGCTGGGACAGGGGGAGGGGGTGGCTACACCTTC.

Only a few counts were recorded for this clone. This chain joins TRBV24-1 and TRBJ1-6; 9 nucleotides line up with TRBD1. V was pared by 3 bases and J by 5 bases, with 4 bases of the junction left unmatched. Germline CDR1 KGHDR, CDR2 SFDVKD. The CDR3 is 16 residues long. The CDR3 DNA sequence: TGTGCCACCAGTGATACTCGGACAGGGGATAATTCACCCCTCCACTTT. As protein: CATSDTRTGDNSPLHF.

There are many counts of this clone. J is TRBJ2-4 and V is TRBV6-1; D unclear. The CDR3 loop spans 13 amino acids. V was cut by 0 bases and J by 6 bases, with 6 bases left in between. Germline lookup yields CDR1 MNHNS and CDR2 SASEGT. In DNA, the CDR3 is TGTGCCAGCAGTGAAGCAGGTGGAAACATTCAGTACTTC. This translates into CASSEAGGNIQYF.

The table lists this clone with many counts. The rearrangement links TRBV30 to TRBJ1-1, with D possibly matching TRBD1 (5 bases). Trimming removed 5 bases from V and 6 bases from J, with 13 bases in between. The CDR3 covers 12 residues. The V gene's germline CDR1 is GTSNPN and CDR2 SVGIG (reference sequence). CDR3 protein: CAWGANGPEAFF. The DNA of the CDR3 is TGTGCCTGGGGGGCTAACGGGCCTGAAGCTTTCTTT.

There are many counts of this clone. The chain employs TRBV6-1 and TRBJ1-5, with TRBD1 matching over 8 bases. The V gene's germline CDR1 is MNHNS and CDR2 SASEGT. V was pared by 6 bases and J by 6 bases, with 10 bases of the junction left unmatched. This CDR3 spans 15 amino acids. CDR3 sequence reads: CASRQAGGVGQPQHF. The DNA for the CDR3 is TGTGCCAGCAGACAGGCAGGGGGCGTTGGTCAGCCCCAGCATTTT.

V and J are TRBV19 and TRBJ2-5; 7 nucleotides align to TRBD2. The J call is doubtful: the DNA matches TRBJ2-1 better. The CDR3 length is 16 residues. The V gene's germline CDR1 is LNHDA and CDR2 SQIVND (reference sequence). The CDR3 is CASSSGVGGREGEQFF. In DNA, the CDR3 is TGTGCCAGTAGTAGTGGTGTAGGCGGGAGAGAGGGTGAGCAGTTCTTC.

This clone was seen at least ten times. This chain uses TRBV12-1 with TRBJ2-7; the listed D gene, TRBD2, was not tested against the DNA. TRBV12-1 constitutes a pseudogene. The CDR3 covers 14 residues. The CDR3 loop is CASSPPRENYEQYF. Here the CDR3 DNA reads TGTGCCAGCAGCCCCCCGCGGGAGAACTACGAGCAGTACTTC.

This clone appeared many times. CDR3 in amino acids: CSARIAGKAYNEQFF. CDR3 coding DNA: TGCAGTGCTAGAATAGCAGGGAAGGCCTACAATGAGCAGTTCTTC. The chain couples TRBV20-1 to TRBJ2-1; D possibly corresponds to TRBD1 (5 bases). Germline-derived CDR1 and CDR2 are DFQATT and SNEGSKA (reference sequence). The CDR3 spans 15 residues. V dropped 2 bases and J dropped 2 bases, with 13 bases sitting between them.

The sample holds a few counts of this clone. The chain recombines TRBV5-1 with TRBJ1-2; tentatively, D is TRBD1 (6 bases). The CDR3 length is 9 residues. CDR1 and CDR2 from the germline V gene are SGHRS and YFSETQ. The germline V and J ends were trimmed by 3 bases and 14 bases, with 8 bases remaining between them. The CDR3 loop reads CASSSTGTF. The CDR3 DNA is TGCGCCAGCAGCTCGACAGGAACCTTC. The whole variable domain, remainder taken from reference TRBV5-1 and TRBJ1-2, is KAGVTQTPRYLIKTRGQQVTLSCSPISGHRSVSWYQQTPGQGLQFLFEYFSETQRNKGNFPGRFSGRQFSNSRSEMNVSTLELGDSALYLCASSSTGTFGSGTRLTVV.

This clone was detected many times. Given a much more abundant clone one base away, this may be a read error. The chain uses TRBV5-1 and TRBJ1-4, with 8 bases identical to TRBD1. The CDR3 contains 15 residues. The germline V gene has CDR1 SGHRS and CDR2 YFSETQ. V was pared by 4 bases and J by 9 bases, with 11 bases of the junction left unmatched. Here the CDR3 reads CASSPGDRQNKKLFF. The CDR3 DNA follows: TGCGCCAGCAGCCCAGGGGACAGGCAAAATAAAAAACTGTTTTTT.

The table lists this clone with many counts. The genes are TRBV2 and TRBJ2-3, with D unclear. This CDR3 is built from 15 residues. Trimming pared 4 bases from V and 2 bases from J, leaving 13 bases between. The germline CDR1 and CDR2 sequences are SNHLY and FYNNEI. The CDR3 DNA reads TGTGCCAGCAGTGCACAAGGACCGACCACAGATACGCAGTATTTT. This encodes CASSAQGPTTDTQYF.